This TCR beta chain was identified during a study of blood T cell repertoires in COVID-19. The V end lost 6 bases, the J end lost 0 bases, and 17 bases lay between the germline ends. The CDR3 runs to 17 residues. CDR1 is SGHAT, CDR2 FQNNGV, per germline. As originally analysed: Estimation of nucleated cell counts was performed using reference gene primer amplification. Sequenced by immunoSEQ multiplex PCR; TCRdb stores in-frame clones only, minus some. The V and J calls and the clone size are those of that table, but D and trimming were determined from the DNA. This sample has approximately 270,000 clones, with around nine tenths found just once.

This sequence joins TRBV11-2 and TRBJ2-2, with D maybe TRBD1 (6 bases). The clonotype originates from a man in his forties or fifties with active or convalescent COVID-19. Sequenced input: peripheral blood. The DNA for the CDR3 is TGTGCCAGCAGATCCTCGTGGGGGCACGCGAACACCGGGGAGCTGTTTTTT. Its protein product is CASRSSWGHANTGELFF.